This paragraph covers one T cell receptor (beta chain) sequence. Its target is not known. The sample originates from a study of regulatory and conventional T cells in RAG deficiency. Trimming took 7 bases from V and 0 from J, leaving 17 bases between them. Germline CDR1 and CDR2: LNHDA and SQIVND (reference sequence). The CDR3 runs 16 residues. Whole-study findings and limits: Other subsets showed approximately 9.6-fold reductions, but Treg unique TCR beta sequences fell 95 to 100-fold in these patients. Patient subsets had shorter CDR3s; Omenn Treg-Tconv overlap exceeded 80%.

The table came from immunoSEQ multiplex PCR; TCRdb's copy has only in-frame clones and leaves some out. Seen here are 34,000 or so clones, approximately 91% observed once, and the top ten hold about an eighth. These sequences were also reported in another study, on regulatory T cells. From that second work: The primer mix had 52 TRBV and 13 TRBJ primers.

The sequenced sample was CD8+ T cells sorted from blood. The TCR originated in a human donor in good health. The rearrangement uses TRBV19 and TRBJ2-3; D tentatively fits TRBD1 or TRBD2 (6 bases each). The CDR3 DNA is TGTGCCAGTACCCCACCTGGGGGGCTTAGCACAGATACGCAGTATTTT. Amino acid sequence: CASTPPGGLSTDTQYF.